Included here is one T cell receptor beta chain sequence, with context. Its antigen remains unknown. This CDR3 comprises 15 residues. The germline V and J ends were trimmed by 2 bases and 2 bases, with 7 bases remaining between them. Germline V CDR1 and CDR2: MNHEY, SVGAGI. The record originates from a study of cytomegalovirus exposure and HLA in healthy donors. The PCR was carried out with 60 Vbeta primers and 13 Jbeta primers. The method was immunoSEQ multiplex PCR; TCRdb's version includes in-frame clones alone and lacks a portion of them. The table includes roughly 190,000 clones, around 90% detected once. Study-wide findings and caveats: Specificity for CMV antigens was confirmed in vitro for three of the CMV-associated chains. Among CMV-associated TCR beta chains, most appeared HLA-restricted in a later analysis. It has been reported that TCR beta sequences accurately predicted the HLA-A and HLA-B alleles of most subjects.

The sequence was obtained from a woman under 30 in good health and CMV-seronegative. Sequencing was performed on PBMCs. The V gene is TRBV6-5, the J gene TRBJ1-6; D unresolved. The chain's CDR3 is CASSYGQAYNSPLHF. The CDR3 DNA reads TGTGCCAGCAGTTACGGCCAGGCCTATAATTCACCCCTCCACTTT.